The 23 T cell receptor beta chains listed next were all sequenced from one sample in a study of T cells in localized non-small cell lung cancer. The method was immunoSEQ multiplex PCR; TCRdb's version includes in-frame clones alone and lacks a portion of them. The sample shows over 70,000 clones, approximately 87% of them seen only once. The specimen comprised peripheral blood, sampled before any cancer treatment. The origin of the receptors is a male donor older than 55 with stage III squamous cell lung carcinoma.

This chain joins TRBV4-3 and TRBJ2-2; D is unresolved. Germline-derived CDR1 and CDR2 are LGHNA and YSLEER. The length of the CDR3 is 15 residues. The V gene lost 0 bases and the J gene lost 5 bases, with 10 bases spanning the gap. CDR3 DNA: TGCGCCAGCAGCCAAGAGTGGGGTGGGACCGGGGAGCTGTTTTTT. Translated, it gives CASSQEWGGTGELFF.

The V and J genes are TRBV19 and TRBJ2-2; unclear D gene. Trimming stripped 4 bases from V and 0 bases from J, with 12 bases between. This CDR3 is built from 16 residues. Germline V gene sequence: CDR1 LNHDA, CDR2 SQIVND (reference sequence). The CDR3 spells CASSNLAPSNTGELFF. The CDR3 nucleotides read TGTGCCAGTAGTAACCTCGCTCCATCGAACACCGGGGAGCTGTTTTTT. The whole variable domain, filled in from reference TRBV19 and TRBJ2-2, reads DGGITQSPKYLFRKEGQNVTLSCEQNLNHDAMYWYRQDPGQGLRLIYYSQIVNDFQKGDIAEGYSVSREKKESFPLTVTSAQKNPTAFYLCASSNLAPSNTGELFFGEGSRLTVL.

V usage is TRBV7-8 and J usage is TRBJ2-7, with D possibly TRBD2 on 6 matching bases. There are 16 residues in the CDR3. Germline V gives CDR1 SGHVS, CDR2 FQNEAQ. Between the trimmed V and J ends, which lost 5 bases and 1 base, there was a span of 18 bases. The CDR3 here is CASSGGAGSFSYEQYF. Written as DNA, the CDR3 is TGTGCCAGCAGCGGCGGGGCAGGGTCCTTTTCCTACGAGCAGTACTTC.

This clone occurred once. V is TRBV28 and J is TRBJ1-2, with TRBD1 matching 9 bases. The CDR3 is 15 amino acids. Germline-derived CDR1 and CDR2 are MDHEN and SYDVKM. The V and J ends lost 5 bases and 8 bases, in that order; junction bases with no gene match: 12. The CDR3 coding sequence is TGTGCCAGCAGTACAATTTACAGGGGGCTGCAGGGCTACACCTTC. Translated: CASSTIYRGLQGYTF.

The CDR3 DNA reads TGTGCCAGCAGTCCCATAGGGGTAGGATCCTACGAGCAGTACGTC. As protein: CASSPIGVGSYEQYV. The J gene is TRBJ2-7, the V gene TRBV28; TRBD1 is a possible D gene (5 bases). The CDR3 runs to 15 residues. Per the germline V gene, CDR1 is MDHEN and CDR2 is SYDVKM. The V end lost 5 bases, the J end lost 1 base, and 15 bases lay between the germline ends.

The sample holds one count of this clone. The rearrangement links TRBV2 to TRBJ1-1, with D maybe TRBD1 (5 bases). Trimming removed 6 bases at V and 4 bases at J, with 12 bases between. Per the germline V gene, CDR1 is SNHLY and CDR2 is FYNNEI. This CDR3 has 13 residues. CDR3 sequence (DNA): TGTGCCAGCAGGCCCAGGCAGGGCACTGAAGCTTTCTTT. This translates into CASRPRQGTEAFF.

Regarding this clone: Other DNA sequences within the sample encode an identical CDR3. The chain links TRBV6-5 to TRBJ1-2; D ambiguous. V gave up 5 bases and J gave up 6 bases, with 16 bases separating them. The CDR3 totals 14 residues. Germline V gives CDR1 MNHEY, CDR2 SVGAGI. The CDR3 loop reads CASSTFAGSHGYTF. DNA of the CDR3: TGTGCCAGCAGTACCTTCGCGGGATCCCATGGCTACACCTTC.

The rearrangement links TRBV7-9 to TRBJ2-3; a possible D gene is TRBD1 (5 bases). Between the trimmed V and J ends, which lost 4 bases and 5 bases, there was a span of 16 bases. The CDR3 contains 15 residues. The V gene's germline CDR1 is SEHNR and CDR2 FQNEAQ (reference sequence). In nucleotides, the CDR3 is TGTGCCAGCAGCTCCGGGCAGGGTCGCGTAGATACGCAGTATTTT. Its translation is CASSSGQGRVDTQYF.

This chain joins TRBV6-1 and TRBJ2-5; maybe TRBD2 (5 bases). The CDR3 extends over 14 amino acids. In germline, CDR1 is MNHNS, CDR2 SASEGT. V shed 5 bases and J shed 4 bases, with 14 bases lying between them. CDR3 sequence reads: CASSPRGWGETQYF. In DNA, the CDR3 is TGTGCCAGCAGTCCCCGAGGGTGGGGAGAGACCCAGTACTTC.

CDR3 in DNA: TGTGCCAGCAACCCCTGGCCCTCTTACTCTTACGAGCAGTACGTC. Amino acid sequence: CASNPWPSYSYEQYV. V gene TRBV28 combines with J gene TRBJ2-7; no clear D gene. V gave up 7 bases and J gave up 4 bases, with 20 bases separating them. The CDR3 is 15 residues long. Germline V gives CDR1 MDHEN, CDR2 SYDVKM.

The CDR3 loop reads CSVIRTGGSNEQFF. The DNA for the CDR3 is TGCAGCGTTATCAGGACAGGGGGTTCCAATGAGCAGTTCTTC. The chain recombines TRBV29-1 with TRBJ2-1, with 10 positions matching TRBD1. J gave up 6 bases and V 5 bases, and 7 bases lay outside the gene matches. Germline values: CDR1 SQVTM, CDR2 ANQGSEA. This CDR3 is 14 amino acids long.

The V gene is TRBV25-1, the J gene TRBJ1-6; D is unresolved. Germline-derived CDR1 and CDR2 are MGHDK and SYGVNS. The V and J ends lost 3 bases and 1 base respectively, with 7 bases between them. This CDR3 region has 15 residues. CDR3: CASSDEMSYNSPLHF. CDR3 nucleotide sequence: TGTGCCAGCAGTGATGAAATGTCCTATAATTCACCCCTCCACTTT. Full variable domain (outside the CDR3, taken from reference TRBV25-1 and TRBJ1-6): EADIYQTPRYLVIGTGKKITLECSQTMGHDKMYWYQQDPGMELHLIHYSYGVNSTEKGDLSSESTVSRIRTEHFPLTLESARPSHTSQYLCASSDEMSYNSPLHFGNGTRLTVT.

The chain combines TRBV14 with TRBJ1-6; D is unclear. V was trimmed by 0 bases and J by 9 bases, leaving 12 bases between them. From germline, CDR1 is SGHDN and CDR2 FVKESK. The CDR3 consists of 15 residues. The CDR3: CASSQDLSYGSPLHF. The CDR3 DNA reads TGTGCCAGCAGCCAAGATCTGAGCTATGGTTCACCCCTCCACTTT.

The chain combines TRBV28 with TRBJ1-2, with TRBD1 identical over 7 bases. This CDR3 contains 11 residues. The trim removed 5 bases at V and 9 bases at J, leaving 3 bases unmatched. Germline CDR1 MDHEN, CDR2 SYDVKM. CDR3 amino acids: CASSPDRRYTF. The CDR3 nucleotides are TGTGCCAGCAGTCCGGACAGGCGCTACACCTTC.

The rearrangement links TRBV19 to TRBJ1-5; no clear D. Germline V gene sequence: CDR1 LNHDA, CDR2 SQIVND (reference sequence). Trimming took 6 bases from V and 3 from J, leaving 9 bases between them. This CDR3 contains 13 residues. The DNA of the CDR3 is TGTGCCAGTAGGAAAGGGCTCAATCAGCCCCAGCATTTT. Its translation: CASRKGLNQPQHF. The full variable domain, completed using reference TRBV19 and TRBJ1-5, is DGGITQSPKYLFRKEGQNVTLSCEQNLNHDAMYWYRQDPGQGLRLIYYSQIVNDFQKGDIAEGYSVSREKKESFPLTVTSAQKNPTAFYLCASRKGLNQPQHFGDGTRLSIL.

This chain links TRBV6-4 with TRBJ1-1; possible D gene TRBD1, 6 bases. CDR1 is MRHNA and CDR2 is SNTAGT in the germline V gene. V dropped 4 bases and J dropped 4 bases, with 10 bases sitting between them. The CDR3 is made up of 13 amino acids. The CDR3 sequence is CASSVSTGTEAFF. CDR3 DNA sequence: TGTGCCAGCAGTGTATCGACAGGCACTGAAGCTTTCTTT.

This clone showed up just a few times. The CDR3 DNA is TGTGCCAGCAGCTTAGATCCGTGGCAGTGGAACACCGGGGAGCTGTTTTTT. This gives the protein CASSLDPWQWNTGELFF. The V call is TRBV11-2, the J call TRBJ2-2; D is unresolved. The germline CDR1 and CDR2 sequences are SGHAT and FQNNGV. The CDR3 is made up of 17 amino acids. V was trimmed by 0 bases and J by 1 base, leaving 12 bases between them. Looking up the rest from reference TRBV11-2 and TRBJ2-2 gives the full variable domain: EAGVAQSPRYKIIEKRQSVAFWCNPISGHATLYWYQQILGQGPKLLIQFQNNGVVDDSQLPKDRFSAERLKGVDSTLKIQPAKLEDSAVYLCASSLDPWQWNTGELFFGEGSRLTVL.

This chain connects TRBV10-3 to TRBJ1-6; D gene uncertain. This CDR3 is 12 amino acids long. Germline-derived CDR1 and CDR2 are ENHRY and SYGVKD. V was cut by 4 bases and J by 7 bases, with 5 bases left in between. The CDR3 DNA reads TGTGCCATCAGTGTAAACAATTCACCCCTCCACTTT. Amino acids: CAISVNNSPLHF.

The rearrangement links TRBV5-1 to TRBJ2-2; 10 bases are a match to TRBD1. Germline CDR1 is SGHRS and CDR2 is YFSETQ. Unmatched junction bases numbered 7, after V lost 4 bases and J lost 4 bases. The CDR3 is 16 residues long. CDR3 residues: CASSDWTGGGTGELFF. The DNA for the CDR3 is TGCGCCAGCAGCGACTGGACAGGGGGAGGCACCGGGGAGCTGTTTTTT.

The chain's CDR3 is CASSLYGGYEQYV. Written as DNA, the CDR3 is TGTGCCAGCAGTTTATATGGGGGTTACGAGCAGTACGTC. The J gene is TRBJ2-7, the V gene TRBV27; D is perhaps TRBD1 or TRBD2 (5 bases each). Deletions cut 1 base from V and 4 bases from J, with 8 bases between. The CDR3 has 13 residues. Germline V gives CDR1 MNHEY, CDR2 SMNVEV (reference sequence).

The genes are TRBV6-6 and TRBJ1-2, with 9 bases fitting TRBD1. V was clipped by 8 bases and J by 3 bases; unmatched bases: 7. The germline V gene encodes CDR1 MNHNY and CDR2 SVGAGI (reference sequence). This CDR3 region has 14 residues. The CDR3 DNA sequence: TGTGCCAGCGATGGGACAGGGTTTGACTATGGCTACACCTTC. Residues: CASDGTGFDYGYTF.

This chain uses TRBV4-1 with TRBJ1-2; TRBD1 is a possible D gene (5 bases). V lost 0 bases and J lost 4, with 9 bases in between. The V gene's germline CDR1 is MGHRA and CDR2 YSYEKL. The CDR3 runs to 14 residues. CDR3: CASSQERGGYGYTF. The CDR3 region has the DNA TGCGCCAGCAGCCAAGAAAGGGGAGGCTATGGCTACACCTTC.

By sample fraction, this clone is medium-sized. Distinct nucleotide sequences in the sample also encode this CDR3. This chain connects TRBV19 to TRBJ1-2; 7 bases map to TRBD1. V trimming: 10 bases; J trimming: 0 bases; junction bases outside the gene matches: 5. The CDR3 runs to 13 residues. Germline V gene lookup returns CDR1 LNHDA and CDR2 SQIVND (reference sequence). The CDR3 reads CATGTAANYGYTF. DNA for the CDR3: TGTGCCACGGGGACAGCTGCTAACTATGGCTACACCTTC.